The clone carrying this TCR beta chain occurred a few times. Its antigen is as yet unknown. These data originate in a study of cytotoxic CD8 clonotypes in ibrutinib-treated CLL. Across the study: The patient breakdown showed more than 9 relapsed/refractory and around 16 treatment-naive cases, with about 17 IGHV unmutated. By median roughly 65 months, about twelve had progressed and around 14 stayed remitted; responses had been 2 complete and some 24 partial. Study-level points and caveats: On treatment, the uncommon public clonotypes contracted or remained stable.

V was clipped by 3 bases and J by 1 base, with 9 bases between them. This CDR3 is built from 15 residues. The germline V gene has CDR1 MGHDK and CDR2 SYGVNS. Roughly 2 micrograms of genomic DNA, which was extracted from cryopreserved PBMCs, served as the material used for the TCR beta libraries. The repertoire was sequenced with immunoSEQ multiplex PCR; TCRdb's copy has only in-frame clones and lacks some. The data hold about 40,000 clones, with 65% to 70% observed a single time. The clonotype originates from a human donor with chronic lymphocytic leukemia. This sequence joins TRBV25-1 and TRBJ2-2; D gene ambiguous. Sequenced here: PBMCs, sampled at disease progression, from a patient treated with ibrutinib. DNA for the CDR3: TGTGCCAGCAGTGACCCACGACAGAACACCGGGGAGCTGTTTTTT. It codes for CASSDPRQNTGELFF.